Detailed here is one TCR beta chain. From germline, CDR1 is SGHRS and CDR2 YFSETQ. The V end lost 0 bases, the J end lost 1 base, and 9 bases lay between the germline ends. This CDR3 region has 15 residues. The sample belongs to a study of blood T cell repertoires in COVID-19. The wider study: Material from acute and convalescent COVID-19 was sourced from the United States, Italy and Spain. T cells, B-cell-depleted T cells, or PBMCs supplied cDNA or gDNA.

The authors' processing: By means of reference gene primer amplification, nucleated cell counts were estimated. Data came from immunoSEQ multiplex PCR; TCRdb stores just in-frame clones and leaves some out. V, J and clone size were drawn from that table, and D and trimming were deduced from the DNA. The repertoire consists of 150,000 or so clones, with around 85% occurring once and the leading ten covering 5%. The V and J genes are TRBV5-1 and TRBJ2-3; D possibly corresponds to TRBD2 (6 bases). The TCR originated in a human donor in a cohort sampled during active COVID-19. Sequencing was carried out using peripheral blood. The DNA for the CDR3 is TGCGCCAGCAGCTTGGTTCCGGGGGGCACAGATACGCAGTATTTT. The encoded protein is CASSLVPGGTDTQYF.